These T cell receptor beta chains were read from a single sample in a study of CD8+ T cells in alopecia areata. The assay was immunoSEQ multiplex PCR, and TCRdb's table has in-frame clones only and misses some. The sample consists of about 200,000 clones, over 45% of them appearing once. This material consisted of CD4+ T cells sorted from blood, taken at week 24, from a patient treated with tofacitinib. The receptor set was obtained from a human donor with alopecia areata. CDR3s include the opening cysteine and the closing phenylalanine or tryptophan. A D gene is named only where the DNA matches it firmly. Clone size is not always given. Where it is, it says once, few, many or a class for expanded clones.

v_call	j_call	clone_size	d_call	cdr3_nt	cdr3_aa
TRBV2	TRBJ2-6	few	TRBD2	TGTGCCAGCAGGAGGGAGGGGAACGTCCTGACTTTC	CASRREGNVLTF
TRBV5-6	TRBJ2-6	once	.	TGTGCCAGCAGCTTCACACGGACGGGGGCCAACGTCCTGACTTTC	CASSFTRTGANVLTF
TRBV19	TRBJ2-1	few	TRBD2	TGTGCCAGTAGTATTTCGAGCGGGAGCAACAATGAGCAGTTCTTC	CASSISSGSNNEQFF
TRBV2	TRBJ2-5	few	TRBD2	TGTGCCAGCCAACTAGCGGGGGAAGAGACCCAGTACTTC	CASQLAGEETQYF
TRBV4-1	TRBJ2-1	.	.	TGCGCCAGCAGCCAAAAAGGGTGGGGTGAAAATGAGCAGTTCTTC	CASSQKGWGENEQFF
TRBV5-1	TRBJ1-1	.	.	TGCGCCAGCAGCACCCAGACAGGGAACACTGAAGCTTTCTTT	CASSTQTGNTEAFF
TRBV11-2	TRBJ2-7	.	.	TGTGCCAGCAGCTTAGTCCACGGGAGCTCCTACGAGCAGTACTTC	CASSLVHGSSYEQYF
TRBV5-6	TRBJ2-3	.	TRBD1	TGTGCCAGCAGATGGACAGGGGGCACAGATACGCAGTATTTT	CASRWTGGTDTQYF
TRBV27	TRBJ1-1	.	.	TGTGCCAGCAGTTCTCCTCCAGGGGCCCGGAACACTGAAGCTTTCTTT	CASSSPPGARNTEAFF
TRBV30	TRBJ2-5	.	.	TGTGCCATAGGAGAGTTCCGGGAGACCCAGTACTTC	CAIGEFRETQYF
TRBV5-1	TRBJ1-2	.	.	TGCGCCAGCAGCTTGGCGGGGGCCATTATCTATGGCTACACCTTC	CASSLAGAIIYGYTF
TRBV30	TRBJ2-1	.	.	TGTGCCTGGAGTGTAGGGGCTAAACAGTTCTTC	CAWSVGAKQFF
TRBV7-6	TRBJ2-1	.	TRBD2	TGTGCCAGCAGCTCCCGACTAGCGGGAGGGAATGAGCAGTTCTTC	CASSSRLAGGNEQFF
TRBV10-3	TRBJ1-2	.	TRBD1	TGTGCCATCACCGACTACGGACAGGGGGAACGCTACACCTTC	CAITDYGQGERYTF
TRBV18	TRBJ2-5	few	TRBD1	TGTGCCAGCTCACCCAGACAGGGGCCGGAGACCCAGTACTTC	CASSPRQGPETQYF
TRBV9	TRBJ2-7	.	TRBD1	TGTGCCAGCAGCGTATCTGACAGGGTCTACGAGCAGTACTTC	CASSVSDRVYEQYF
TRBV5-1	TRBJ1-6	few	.	TGCGCCAGCAGCTTGACCCGTCAATCTTCACCCCTCCACTTT	CASSLTRQSSPLHF
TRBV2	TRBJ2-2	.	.	TGTGCCAGCAGAGATGGAGGGGGCGCGAACACCGGGGAGCTGTTTTTT	CASRDGGGANTGELFF
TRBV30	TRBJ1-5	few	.	TGTGCCTGGAGTCTACGAGGACTCAACAATCAGCCCCAGCATTTT	CAWSLRGLNNQPQHF
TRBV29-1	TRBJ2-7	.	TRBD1	TGCAGCGTGCCGACAGGGGGGCGGCAGTACTTC	CSVPTGGRQYF
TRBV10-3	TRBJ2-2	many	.	TGTGCCATCAGTGTTGAGGGGGACACCGGGGAGCTGTTTTTT	CAISVEGDTGELFF
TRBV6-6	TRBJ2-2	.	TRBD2	TGTGCCAGCAGTTCACGACTAGCGGGAGTCACCGGGGAGCTGTTTTTT	CASSSRLAGVTGELFF
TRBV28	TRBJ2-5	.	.	TGTGCCAGCAGGGAAGATAGAGAGACCCAGTACTTC	CASREDRETQYF
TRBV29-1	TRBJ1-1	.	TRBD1	TGCAGCGTTGACGGTGGGACAGGGGGCTCTGAAGCTTTCTTT	CSVDGGTGGSEAFF
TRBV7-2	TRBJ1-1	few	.	TGTGCCAGCAGCTTAGTAGCTAACACTGAAGCTTTCTTT	CASSLVANTEAFF
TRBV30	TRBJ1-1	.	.	TGTGCCTGGAGTGTACTGGGGCGGAACACTGAAGCTTTCTTT	CAWSVLGRNTEAFF
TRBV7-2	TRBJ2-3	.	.	TGTGCCAGCAGCCCGAGCACAGATACGCAGTATTTT	CASSPSTDTQYF
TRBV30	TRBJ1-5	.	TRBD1	TGTGCCTGGAGTGTAATGGGACAGTCCAATCAGCCCCAGCATTTT	CAWSVMGQSNQPQHF
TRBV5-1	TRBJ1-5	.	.	TGCGCCAGCAGCTTGGGTCTCAATCAGCCCCAGCATTTT	CASSLGLNQPQHF